One sample yielded the 11 T cell receptor beta chains listed below, sequenced in a study of blood T cell repertoires in COVID-19. Libraries were prepared by immunoSEQ multiplex PCR; TCRdb keeps only in-frame clonotypes and omits some of them. The profile covers 65,000 or so clones, with 81% appearing a single time and 0.83% taken by the ten largest. Sample: peripheral blood. All receptors derive from an older woman with acute or convalescent COVID-19.

The V gene is TRBV28, the J gene TRBJ2-7, with D hard to call. The CDR3 runs to 11 residues. V lost 3 bases to trimming and J lost 5 bases, with 5 bases between them. The germline V gene encodes CDR1 MDHEN and CDR2 SYDVKM. CDR3 bases: TGTGCCAGCAGTTTCGGTCACGAGCAGTACTTC. The encoded protein is CASSFGHEQYF.

The CDR3 region has the DNA TGTGCCAGCAGCGTCTTATCTGGGACTAGCGGGACAGATACGCAGTATTTT. Translation gives CASSVLSGTSGTDTQYF. The V gene is TRBV9, the J gene TRBJ2-3, with TRBD2 identical over 12 bases. J lost 3 bases, V lost 2 bases, and 7 bases had no gene match. CDR1 and CDR2 (germline): SGDLS, YYNGEE. The CDR3 extends over 17 amino acids.

The genes are TRBV6-6 and TRBJ2-7; perhaps TRBD2 as D (5 bases). Germline V gene sequence: CDR1 MNHNY, CDR2 SVGAGI (reference sequence). V gave up 8 bases and J gave up 5 bases, with 16 bases separating them. This CDR3 spans 13 amino acids. Written as DNA, the CDR3 is TGTGCCAGCTCCACTCGGGGTCCCCACGAGCAGTACTTC. Translation: CASSTRGPHEQYF.

The CDR3: CASSSYQGLAGGDTQYF. The DNA of the CDR3 is TGTGCCAGCAGTTCCTATCAAGGACTAGCGGGAGGGGATACGCAGTATTTT. The chain couples TRBV28 to TRBJ2-3, with 15 bases aligning to TRBD2. Germline loops: CDR1 MDHEN, CDR2 SYDVKM. V shed 4 bases and J 6 bases; nucleotides not matched to a gene: 8. CDR3 size: 17 residues.

This chain joins TRBV7-2 and TRBJ2-3; maybe TRBD1 (6 bases). V lost 3 bases, J lost 2 bases, and 12 bases lay in between. Germline V gene data show CDR1 as SGHTA and CDR2 as FQGNSA. This CDR3 has 15 amino acids. Written as DNA, the CDR3 is TGTGCCAGCAGCTTCAGGGGATTGGACACAGATACGCAGTATTTT. Its protein product is CASSFRGLDTDTQYF. Together with reference TRBV7-2 and TRBJ2-3, the CDR3 gives the full variable domain: GAGVSQSPSNKVTEKGKDVELRCDPISGHTALYWYRQSLGQGLEFLIYFQGNSAPDKSGLPSDRFSAERTGGSVSTLTIQRTQQEDSAVYLCASSFRGLDTDTQYFGPGTRLTVL.

DNA of the CDR3: TGTGCCAGCAGTGTGGGAGGGGCTGGTCAGCCCCAGCATTTT. This codes for CASSVGGAGQPQHF. The chain combines TRBV25-1 with TRBJ1-5; tentative D call: TRBD1 (5 bases). The CDR3 has 14 residues. V lost 4 bases, J lost 6 bases, and 13 bases lay in between. The germline gives CDR1 MGHDK, CDR2 SYGVNS.

This clone came up a few times. The sample carries other DNA sequences with the same CDR3. The V gene is TRBV27, the J gene TRBJ2-7, with D possibly being TRBD1 (5 bases). The V gene's germline CDR1 is MNHEY and CDR2 SMNVEV (reference sequence). V was shortened by 7 bases and J by 3 bases, with 10 bases between the two germline ends. CDR3 length equals 12 residues. The CDR3 loop reads CASKGRVYEQYF. The CDR3 DNA is TGTGCCAGCAAGGGCAGGGTCTACGAGCAGTACTTC.

The chain combines TRBV5-1 with TRBJ1-3; perhaps TRBD1 as D (6 bases). The CDR3 totals 14 residues. Trimming shortened V by 4 bases and J by 0 bases, and 8 bases separated the two germline ends. Germline V CDR1 and CDR2: SGHRS, YFSETQ. CDR3 sequence (DNA): TGCGCCAGCAGCACACAGGGCTCTGGAAACACCATATATTTT. This sequence encodes CASSTQGSGNTIYF.

This sequence joins TRBV5-5 and TRBJ2-2; 13 bases are a match to TRBD2. The germline V gene has CDR1 SGHKS and CDR2 YYEKEE (reference sequence). The CDR3 totals 17 residues. V was pared by 4 bases and J by 7 bases, with 10 bases of the junction left unmatched. The CDR3 spells CASSQRTSGSSIGELFF. The DNA for the CDR3 is TGTGCCAGCAGCCAAAGGACTAGCGGGAGTAGTATCGGGGAGCTGTTTTTT. Supplemented by reference TRBV5-5 and TRBJ2-2, the full variable domain reads DAGVTQSPTHLIKTRGQQVTLRCSPISGHKSVSWYQQVLGQGPQFIFQYYEKEERGRGNFPDRFSARQFPNYSSELNVNALLLGDSALYLCASSQRTSGSSIGELFFGEGSRLTVL.

J is TRBJ2-3 and V is TRBV5-4, with D unclear. The CDR3 length is 15 residues. With 4 bases removed from V and 1 base from J, the gap between germline ends came to 13 bases. Germline assignment: CDR1 SGHNT and CDR2 YYREEE (reference sequence). Written as DNA, the CDR3 is TGTGCCAGCAGCCCAAAGTCGGTCCGCACAGATACGCAGTATTTT. This gives the protein CASSPKSVRTDTQYF.

The chain couples TRBV9 to TRBJ2-5; unclear D gene. Germline loops: CDR1 SGDLS, CDR2 YYNGEE. Trimming left V 4 bases short and J 5 bases short, with 9 bases between. The CDR3 is 12 amino acids. CDR3 loop: CASSPSRETQYF. CDR3 bases: TGTGCCAGCAGCCCTTCCCGGGAGACCCAGTACTTC.